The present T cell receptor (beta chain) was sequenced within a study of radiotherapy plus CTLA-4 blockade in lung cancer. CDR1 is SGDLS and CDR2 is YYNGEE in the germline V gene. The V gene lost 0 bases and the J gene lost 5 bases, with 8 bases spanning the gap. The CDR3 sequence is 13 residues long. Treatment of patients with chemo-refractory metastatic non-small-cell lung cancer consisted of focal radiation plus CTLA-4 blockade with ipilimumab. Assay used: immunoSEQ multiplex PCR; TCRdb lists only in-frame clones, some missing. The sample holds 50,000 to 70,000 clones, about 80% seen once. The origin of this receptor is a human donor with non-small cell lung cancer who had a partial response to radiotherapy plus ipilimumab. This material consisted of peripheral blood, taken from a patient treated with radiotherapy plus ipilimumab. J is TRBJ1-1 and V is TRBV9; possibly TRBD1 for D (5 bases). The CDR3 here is CASSVGGDTEAFF. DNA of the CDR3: TGTGCCAGCAGCGTAGGGGGGGATACTGAAGCTTTCTTT.